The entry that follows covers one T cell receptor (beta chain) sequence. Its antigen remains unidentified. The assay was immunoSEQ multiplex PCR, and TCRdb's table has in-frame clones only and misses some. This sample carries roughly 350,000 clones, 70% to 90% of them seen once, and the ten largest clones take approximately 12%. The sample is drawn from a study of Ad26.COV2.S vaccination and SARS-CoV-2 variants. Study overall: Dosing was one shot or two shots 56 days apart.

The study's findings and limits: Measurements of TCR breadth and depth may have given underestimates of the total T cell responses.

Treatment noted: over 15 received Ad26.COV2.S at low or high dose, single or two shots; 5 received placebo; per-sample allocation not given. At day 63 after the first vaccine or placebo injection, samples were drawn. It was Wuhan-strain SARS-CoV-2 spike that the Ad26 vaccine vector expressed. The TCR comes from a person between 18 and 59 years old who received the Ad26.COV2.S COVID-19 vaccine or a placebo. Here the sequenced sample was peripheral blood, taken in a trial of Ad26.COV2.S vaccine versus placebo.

In nucleotides, the CDR3 is TGTGCCAGCACCGCCGACAGGGGGCCGGGGGAGCTGTTTTTT. This encodes CASTADRGPGELFF. V is TRBV5-5 and J is TRBJ2-2; 10 nucleotides line up with TRBD1. Losses at the gene ends were 6 bases for V and 8 bases for J; bases not matched to a gene: 7. Germline lookup yields CDR1 SGHKS and CDR2 YYEKEE (reference sequence). The CDR3 consists of 14 residues.